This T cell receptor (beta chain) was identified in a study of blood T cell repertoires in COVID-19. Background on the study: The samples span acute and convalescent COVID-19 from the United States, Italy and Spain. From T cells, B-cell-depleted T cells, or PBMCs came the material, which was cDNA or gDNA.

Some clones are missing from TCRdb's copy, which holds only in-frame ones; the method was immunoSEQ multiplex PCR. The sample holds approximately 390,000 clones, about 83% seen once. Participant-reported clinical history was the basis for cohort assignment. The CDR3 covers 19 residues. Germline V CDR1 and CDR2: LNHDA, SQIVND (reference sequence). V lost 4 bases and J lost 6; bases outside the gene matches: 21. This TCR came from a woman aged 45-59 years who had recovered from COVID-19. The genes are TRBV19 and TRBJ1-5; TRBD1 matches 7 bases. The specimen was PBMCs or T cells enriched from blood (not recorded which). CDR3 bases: TGTGCCAGTAGTACCCCCTCGGGAAAGGGGGCGCTCTTCGGTCAGCCCCAGCATTTT. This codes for CASSTPSGKGALFGQPQHF.